What follows are 10 T cell receptor beta chains derived from one specimen sequenced in a study of blood T cell repertoires in COVID-19. Clones were sequenced by immunoSEQ multiplex PCR, and TCRdb holds only the in-frame ones, with some missing. There are 240,000 or so clones in the sample; around 85% occur only once, and under 6.5% lies in the top ten. Sequencing was carried out using peripheral blood. These receptors were collected from a man in his 60s with acute or convalescent COVID-19.

The chain carries TRBV9 and TRBJ2-2; TRBD2 matches at 8 bases. From germline, CDR1 is SGDLS and CDR2 YYNGEE. Germline trimming cut 3 bases from V and 1 base from J; bases unmatched to any gene: 8. This CDR3 is 17 amino acids long. Written as DNA, the CDR3 is TGTGCCAGCAGCGACCCGTCTAGCGGGCGGAACACCGGGGAGCTGTTTTTT. Its translation: CASSDPSSGRNTGELFF.

The chain has TRBV20-1 and TRBJ2-3, with unresolved D. Trimming left V 6 bases short and J 6 bases short, with 10 bases between. Germline assignment: CDR1 DFQATT and CDR2 SNEGSKA (reference sequence). CDR3 length: 11 residues. CDR3 DNA sequence: TGCAGTGCCCCGGTCCCCGATACGCAGTATTTT. Amino acids: CSAPVPDTQYF.

The rearrangement uses TRBV19 and TRBJ2-3; TRBD2 matches 8 bases. The length of the CDR3 is 15 residues. CDR1 LNHDA and CDR2 SQIVND come from the germline V gene (reference sequence). Germline trimming cut 2 bases from V and 0 bases from J; bases unmatched to any gene: 1. The CDR3 loop reads CASSIQRGSTDTQYF. CDR3 DNA: TGTGCCAGTAGTATACAGCGGGGGAGCACAGATACGCAGTATTTT.

V is TRBV7-2 and J is TRBJ2-7, with unresolved D. The ends were cut back, 1 base at V and 6 bases at J, with 16 bases in the middle. Germline CDR1 and CDR2: SGHTA and FQGNSA. This CDR3 spans 15 amino acids. CDR3 protein: CASSLGGTVVVEQYF. The DNA of the CDR3 is TGTGCCAGCAGCTTAGGCGGAACCGTAGTAGTCGAGCAGTACTTC.

The chain has TRBV4-2 and TRBJ1-2; D might be TRBD1 (5 bases). This CDR3 has 15 residues. Germline V gene sequence: CDR1 LGHNA, CDR2 YNFKEQ. Trimming left V 2 bases short and J 9 bases short, with 19 bases between. The CDR3 DNA sequence: TGTGCCAGCAGCCAATCGGGGGACCTAAGTTGGAGCTACACCTTC. This gives the protein CASSQSGDLSWSYTF.

This rearrangement joins TRBV3-1 (or the pseudogene TRBV3-2) to TRBJ1-1; 7 nucleotides agree with TRBD1. Germline V gives CDR1 LGHDT, CDR2 YNNKEL (reference sequence). This CDR3 region has 14 residues. J gave up 1 base and V 6 bases, and 5 bases lay outside the gene matches. Here the CDR3 DNA reads TGTGCCAGCAGGCAGGGACAGCAGAACACTGAAGCTTTCTTT. It specifies CASRQGQQNTEAFF.

This clone was seen many times. The gene calls are TRBV5-1 and TRBJ2-2; tentatively, D is TRBD1 (6 bases). Trimming stripped 0 bases from V and 1 base from J, with 7 bases between. The CDR3 length is 15 residues. Germline V gene sequence: CDR1 SGHRS, CDR2 YFSETQ. The CDR3 protein is CASSLVRGNTGELFF. The CDR3, as DNA: TGCGCCAGCAGCTTGGTCAGGGGGAACACCGGGGAGCTGTTTTTT.

CDR3 loop: CASSFDRAGANVLTF. CDR3 coding DNA: TGTGCCAGCAGCTTCGACAGGGCTGGGGCCAACGTCCTGACTTTC. V usage is TRBV11-2 and J usage is TRBJ2-6; 7 nucleotides match TRBD1. Germline loops: CDR1 SGHAT, CDR2 FQNNGV. With 3 bases clipped from V and 2 bases from J, the junction kept 1 base outside the gene matches. The CDR3 extends over 15 amino acids.

J is TRBJ1-2 and V is TRBV25-1; a possible D gene is TRBD1 (6 bases). This CDR3 contains 15 residues. Germline V gene data show CDR1 as MGHDK and CDR2 as SYGVNS. V was clipped by 5 bases and J by 4 bases, with 17 bases between them. The CDR3 DNA is TGTGCCAGCAGTCCCCCCCGGGACACTGTCTATGGCTACACCTTC. This sequence encodes CASSPPRDTVYGYTF.

The V gene is TRBV16, the J gene TRBJ2-5; tentatively, D is TRBD2 (5 bases). Germline values: CDR1 KGHSY, CDR2 FQNENV. The CDR3 consists of 17 residues. V lost 1 base and J 3 bases, leaving 18 bases between the germline ends. DNA for the CDR3: TGTGCCAGCAGCCAATGGAAGGGCCCGCGGGCGAAAGAGACCCAGTACTTC. Encoded protein: CASSQWKGPRAKETQYF.